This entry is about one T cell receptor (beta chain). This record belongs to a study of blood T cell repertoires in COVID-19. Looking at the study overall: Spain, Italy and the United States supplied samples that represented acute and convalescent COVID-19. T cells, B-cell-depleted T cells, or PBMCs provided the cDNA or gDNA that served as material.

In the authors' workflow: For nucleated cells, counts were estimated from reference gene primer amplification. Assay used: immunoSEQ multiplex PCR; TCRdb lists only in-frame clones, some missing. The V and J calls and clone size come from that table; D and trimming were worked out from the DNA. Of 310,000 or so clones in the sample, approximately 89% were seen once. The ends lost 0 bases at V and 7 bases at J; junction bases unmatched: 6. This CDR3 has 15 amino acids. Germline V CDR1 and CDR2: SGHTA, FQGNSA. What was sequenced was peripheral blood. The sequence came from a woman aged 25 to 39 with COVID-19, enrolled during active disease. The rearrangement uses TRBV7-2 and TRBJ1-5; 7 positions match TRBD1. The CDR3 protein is CASSLAGQTGQPQHF. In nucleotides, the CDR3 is TGTGCCAGCAGCTTAGCGGGACAGACAGGACAGCCCCAGCATTTT. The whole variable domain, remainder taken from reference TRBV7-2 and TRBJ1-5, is GAGVSQSPSNKVTEKGKDVELRCDPISGHTALYWYRQSLGQGLEFLIYFQGNSAPDKSGLPSDRFSAERTGGSVSTLTIQRTQQEDSAVYLCASSLAGQTGQPQHFGDGTRLSIL.